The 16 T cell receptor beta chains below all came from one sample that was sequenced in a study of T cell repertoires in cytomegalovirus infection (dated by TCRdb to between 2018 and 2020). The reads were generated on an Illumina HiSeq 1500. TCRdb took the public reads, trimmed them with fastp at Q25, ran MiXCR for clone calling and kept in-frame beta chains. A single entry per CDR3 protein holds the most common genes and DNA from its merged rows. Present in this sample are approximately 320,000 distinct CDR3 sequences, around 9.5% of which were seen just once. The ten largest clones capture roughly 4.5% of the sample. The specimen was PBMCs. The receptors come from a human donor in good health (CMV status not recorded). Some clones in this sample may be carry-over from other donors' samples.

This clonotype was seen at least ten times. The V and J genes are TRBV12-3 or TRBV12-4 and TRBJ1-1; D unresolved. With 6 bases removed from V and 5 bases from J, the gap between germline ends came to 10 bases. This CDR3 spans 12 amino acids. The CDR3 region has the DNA TGTGCCAGCAGGGCGTGGGGTACTGAAGCTTTCTTT. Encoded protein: CASRAWGTEAFF.

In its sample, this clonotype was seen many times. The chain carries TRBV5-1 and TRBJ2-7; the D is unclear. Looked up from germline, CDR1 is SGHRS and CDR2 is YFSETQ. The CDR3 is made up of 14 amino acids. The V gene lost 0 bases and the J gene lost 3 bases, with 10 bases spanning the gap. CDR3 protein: CASSLGASIYEQYF. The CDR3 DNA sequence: TGCGCCAGCAGCTTGGGGGCCAGTATCTACGAGCAGTACTTC.

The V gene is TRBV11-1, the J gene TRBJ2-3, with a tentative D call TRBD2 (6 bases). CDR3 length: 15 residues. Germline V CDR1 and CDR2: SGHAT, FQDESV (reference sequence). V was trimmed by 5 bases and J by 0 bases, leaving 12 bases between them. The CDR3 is CASSGGYSSTDTQYF. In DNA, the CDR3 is TGTGCCAGCAGCGGGGGGTATTCGAGCACAGATACGCAGTATTTT.

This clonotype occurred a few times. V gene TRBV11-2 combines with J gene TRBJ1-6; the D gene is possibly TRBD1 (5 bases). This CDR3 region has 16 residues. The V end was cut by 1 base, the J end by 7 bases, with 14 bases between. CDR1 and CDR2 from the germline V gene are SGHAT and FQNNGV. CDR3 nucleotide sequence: TGTGCCAGCAGCTTAGGCCATAGGACAACGAATTCACCCCTCCACTTT. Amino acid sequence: CASSLGHRTTNSPLHF.

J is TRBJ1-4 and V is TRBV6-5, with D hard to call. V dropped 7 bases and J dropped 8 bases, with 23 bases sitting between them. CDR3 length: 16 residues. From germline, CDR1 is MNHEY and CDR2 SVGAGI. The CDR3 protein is CASTGSLTWVMEKLFF. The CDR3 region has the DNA TGTGCCAGCACGGGTTCTCTGACCTGGGTGATGGAAAAACTGTTTTTT.

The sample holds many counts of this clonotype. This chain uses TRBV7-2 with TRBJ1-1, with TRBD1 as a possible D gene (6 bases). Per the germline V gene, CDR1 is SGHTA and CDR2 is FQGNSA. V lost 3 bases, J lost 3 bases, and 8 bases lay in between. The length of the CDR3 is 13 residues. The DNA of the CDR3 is TGTGCCAGCAGCTTTGGACAGTACACTGAAGCTTTCTTT. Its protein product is CASSFGQYTEAFF.

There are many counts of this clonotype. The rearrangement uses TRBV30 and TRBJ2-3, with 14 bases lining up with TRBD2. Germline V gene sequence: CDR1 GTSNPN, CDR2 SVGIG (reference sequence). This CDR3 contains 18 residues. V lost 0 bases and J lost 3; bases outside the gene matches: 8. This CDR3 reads CAWSVARLAGGLTDTQYF. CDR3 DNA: TGTGCCTGGAGTGTAGCCAGACTAGCGGGAGGGCTGACAGATACGCAGTATTTT.

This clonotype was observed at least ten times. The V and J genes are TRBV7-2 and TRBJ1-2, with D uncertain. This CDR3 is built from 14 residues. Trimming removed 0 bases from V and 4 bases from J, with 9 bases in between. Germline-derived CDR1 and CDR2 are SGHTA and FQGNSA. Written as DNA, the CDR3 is TGTGCCAGCAGCTTAGCGCCGGCGTCCTATGGCTACACCTTC. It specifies CASSLAPASYGYTF.

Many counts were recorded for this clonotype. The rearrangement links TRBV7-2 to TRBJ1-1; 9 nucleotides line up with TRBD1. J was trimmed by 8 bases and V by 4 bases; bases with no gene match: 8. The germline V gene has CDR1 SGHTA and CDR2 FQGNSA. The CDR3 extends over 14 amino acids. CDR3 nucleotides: TGTGCCAGCAGCTATAACAGGGGGCGTTTGGAAGCTTTCTTT. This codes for CASSYNRGRLEAFF.

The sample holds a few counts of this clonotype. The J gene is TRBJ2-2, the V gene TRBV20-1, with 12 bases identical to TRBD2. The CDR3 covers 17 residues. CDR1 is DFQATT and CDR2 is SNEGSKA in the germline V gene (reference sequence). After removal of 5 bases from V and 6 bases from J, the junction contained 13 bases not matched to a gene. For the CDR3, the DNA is TGCAGTGCTCTCACACCGGGACTAGCGGGTTTATCCGGGGAGCTGTTTTTT. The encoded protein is CSALTPGLAGLSGELFF.

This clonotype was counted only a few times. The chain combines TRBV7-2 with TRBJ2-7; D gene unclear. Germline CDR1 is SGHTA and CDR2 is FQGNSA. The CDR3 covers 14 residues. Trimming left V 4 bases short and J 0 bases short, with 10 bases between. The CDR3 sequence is CASSSRDFSYEQYF. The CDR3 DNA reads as TGTGCCAGCAGCTCCCGTGACTTCTCCTACGAGCAGTACTTC. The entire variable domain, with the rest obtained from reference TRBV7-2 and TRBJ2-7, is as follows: GAGVSQSPSNKVTEKGKDVELRCDPISGHTALYWYRQSLGQGLEFLIYFQGNSAPDKSGLPSDRFSAERTGGSVSTLTIQRTQQEDSAVYLCASSSRDFSYEQYFGPGTRLTVT.

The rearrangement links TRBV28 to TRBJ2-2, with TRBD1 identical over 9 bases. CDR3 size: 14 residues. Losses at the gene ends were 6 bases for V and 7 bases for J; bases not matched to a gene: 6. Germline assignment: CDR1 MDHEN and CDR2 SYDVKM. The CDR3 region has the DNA TGTGCCAGCAGGGGGGACAGGGAGATCGGGGAGCTGTTTTTT. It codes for CASRGDREIGELFF.

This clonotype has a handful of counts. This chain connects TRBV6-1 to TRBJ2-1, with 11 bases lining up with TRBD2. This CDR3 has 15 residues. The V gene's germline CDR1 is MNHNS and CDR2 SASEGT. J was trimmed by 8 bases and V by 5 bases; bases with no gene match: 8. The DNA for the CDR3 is TGTGCCAGCAGTACCCTAGCGGGGGGATCATATGAGCAGTTCTTC. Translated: CASSTLAGGSYEQFF.

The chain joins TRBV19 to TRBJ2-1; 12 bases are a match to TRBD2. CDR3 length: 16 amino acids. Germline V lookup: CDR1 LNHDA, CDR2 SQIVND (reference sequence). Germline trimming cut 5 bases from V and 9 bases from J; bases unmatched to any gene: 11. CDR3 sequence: CASSPSRTSGRSEQFF. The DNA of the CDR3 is TGTGCCAGTAGTCCCTCCCGAACTAGCGGGAGGAGTGAGCAGTTCTTC.

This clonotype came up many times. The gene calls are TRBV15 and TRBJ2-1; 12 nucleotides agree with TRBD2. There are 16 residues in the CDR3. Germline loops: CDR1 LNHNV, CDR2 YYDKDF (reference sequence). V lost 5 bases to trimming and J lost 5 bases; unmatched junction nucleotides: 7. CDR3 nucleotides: TGTGCCACCAGCGTTCGACTAGCGGGAGTTGACAATGAGCAGTTCTTC. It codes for CATSVRLAGVDNEQFF.

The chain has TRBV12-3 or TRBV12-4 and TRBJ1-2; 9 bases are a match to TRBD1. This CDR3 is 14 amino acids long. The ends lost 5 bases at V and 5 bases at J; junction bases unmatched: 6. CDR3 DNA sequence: TGTGCCAGCAGTGCTGGGACAGGGACATATGGCTACACCTTC. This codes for CASSAGTGTYGYTF.